The 29 T cell receptor beta chains below were found in one sample sequenced in a study of blood T cell repertoires in COVID-19. Libraries were prepared by immunoSEQ multiplex PCR; TCRdb keeps only in-frame clonotypes and omits some of them. The sample lists about 270,000 clones, about four fifths occurring once. Sequencing was performed on peripheral blood. The receptors here all came from a woman aged 45 to 65 who had recovered from COVID-19.

In this sample, this clone turned up once. The chain combines TRBV27 with TRBJ1-2; 8 nucleotides align to TRBD1. This CDR3 is 14 amino acids long. With 5 bases clipped from V and 2 bases from J, the junction kept 4 bases outside the gene matches. Germline CDR1 and CDR2: MNHEY and SMNVEV (reference sequence). The CDR3 loop reads CASSTTGGNYGYTF. As DNA, the CDR3 is TGTGCCAGCAGTACTACAGGGGGGAACTATGGCTACACCTTC.

The chain carries TRBV6-2 or TRBV6-3 and TRBJ1-5; weak D call: TRBD1 (5 bases). CDR3 length equals 17 residues. Trimming took off 0 bases at V and 0 bases at J, with 12 bases between the two ends. The germline V gene encodes CDR1 MNHEY and CDR2 SVGEGT. CDR3 loop: CASSYSLRQFSNQPQHF. DNA for the CDR3: TGTGCCAGCAGTTACTCCCTTCGACAGTTTAGCAATCAGCCCCAGCATTTT.

Worth noting for this clone: An end of the junction does not agree with germline; a read error may underlie this. V gene TRBV28 combines with J gene TRBJ1-2, with TRBD1 as a possible D gene (5 bases). This CDR3 comprises 12 residues. Looked up from germline, CDR1 is MDHEN and CDR2 is SYDVKM. The DNA of the CDR3 is TGTGCCAGCAGTTTTCGGGTCGGACACTTAATCTTC. It yields the protein CASSFRVGHLIF.

This clone came up many times. The genes are TRBV29-1 and TRBJ2-7; D might be TRBD2 (6 bases). V was trimmed by 3 bases and J by 3 bases, leaving 21 bases between them. Per the germline V gene, CDR1 is SQVTM and CDR2 is ANQGSEA. The length of the CDR3 is 16 residues. The CDR3 DNA is TGCAGCGTTGAGGGGATATCGGGGACGGGAGACTACGAGCAGTACTTC. Residues: CSVEGISGTGDYEQYF.

This chain connects TRBV7-2 to TRBJ2-3; D is possibly TRBD2 (5 bases). CDR3 length: 15 amino acids. Germline V gene sequence: CDR1 SGHTA, CDR2 FQGNSA. The ends were cut back, 10 bases at V and 0 bases at J, with 17 bases in the middle. The CDR3 DNA reads as TGTGCCACCTCACCCGACTACCTTAGCACAGATACGCAGTATTTT. It yields the protein CATSPDYLSTDTQYF.

This chain links TRBV5-1 with TRBJ2-2; the D gene is possibly TRBD1 (5 bases). CDR1 is SGHRS and CDR2 is YFSETQ in the germline V gene. With 0 bases removed from V and 1 base from J, the gap between germline ends came to 10 bases. The CDR3 extends over 16 amino acids. Written as DNA, the CDR3 is TGCGCCAGCAGCTTGGTTGTGGGGCGGAACACCGGGGAGCTGTTTTTT. Protein sequence: CASSLVVGRNTGELFF.

The V gene is TRBV10-3, the J gene TRBJ2-1, with 9 bases matching TRBD2. Trimming cost V 7 bases and J 5 bases; bases outside gene matches: 6. The CDR3 sequence is 14 residues long. Germline V gene sequence: CDR1 ENHRY, CDR2 SYGVKD. The CDR3 DNA sequence: TGTGCCATCATGTCGACTAGCGGAAACAATGAGCAGTTCTTC. Encoded protein: CAIMSTSGNNEQFF.

J is TRBJ2-7 and V is TRBV18; 8 bases line up with TRBD2. Germline values: CDR1 KGHSH, CDR2 LQKENI. There are 15 residues in the CDR3. The V segment lost 2 bases and the J segment 6 bases; nucleotides outside the gene matches: 9. CDR3 nucleotide sequence: TGTGCCAGCTCACCAAACGCAGCGGGAGTCACCGAGCAGTACTTC. Translating it yields CASSPNAAGVTEQYF.

This clone showed up just once. The V and J genes are TRBV19 and TRBJ1-1; D is unresolved. The CDR3 is made up of 14 amino acids. CDR1 is LNHDA, CDR2 SQIVND, per germline (reference sequence). V lost 1 base and J 1 base, leaving 7 bases between the germline ends. CDR3 sequence: CASSIGAANTEAFF. The CDR3 coding sequence is TGTGCCAGTAGTATAGGGGCAGCGAACACTGAAGCTTTCTTT.

In DNA, the CDR3 is TGTGCCAGCAGCTTTTCCGGGACAGGGATGGCGTACACCTTC. It yields the protein CASSFSGTGMAYTF. The J gene is TRBJ1-2, the V gene TRBV7-3; 9 bases are shared with TRBD1. The length of the CDR3 is 14 residues. The V gene end was trimmed by 3 bases and the J gene end by 11 bases; junction bases not matched to a gene: 10. Germline-derived CDR1 and CDR2 are SGHTA and FQGTGA.

This clone was seen a single time. V and J are TRBV6-5 and TRBJ1-6; TRBD1 matches at 10 bases. V lost 5 bases, J lost 5 bases, and 3 bases stayed unmatched. This CDR3 region has 15 residues. Germline CDR1 MNHEY, CDR2 SVGAGI. CDR3 nucleotides: TGTGCCAGCAGTCCGACAGGGGGCCATAATTCACCCCTCCACTTT. This sequence encodes CASSPTGGHNSPLHF.

The genes are TRBV28 and TRBJ2-5; D is undetermined. Trimming took 3 bases from V and 0 from J, leaving 11 bases between them. The germline V gene encodes CDR1 MDHEN and CDR2 SYDVKM. The CDR3 is 15 residues long. CDR3 in DNA: TGTGCCAGCAGTTTGGCAGGAAAGTACCAAGAGACCCAGTACTTC. This encodes CASSLAGKYQETQYF.

This clone was detected a few times. V usage is TRBV30 and J usage is TRBJ1-1; D may be TRBD1 (6 bases). The germline gives CDR1 GTSNPN, CDR2 SVGIG (reference sequence). V lost 5 bases to trimming and J lost 7 bases, with 14 bases between them. This CDR3 has 12 residues. CDR3 DNA sequence: TGTGCCTGGCAAAAGGGGGTCGGTGAAGCTTTCTTT. Protein sequence: CAWQKGVGEAFF.

This rearrangement joins TRBV7-8 to TRBJ2-4; unclear D gene. V was pared by 3 bases and J by 3 bases, with 9 bases between. The CDR3 is 14 amino acids. Germline CDR1 SGHVS, CDR2 FQNEAQ. CDR3 amino acids: CASSLAASKNIQYF. The CDR3 DNA sequence: TGTGCCAGCAGCTTGGCGGCCAGCAAAAACATTCAGTACTTC.

The chain employs TRBV24-1 and TRBJ2-7; D is possibly TRBD1 (5 bases). The V and J ends lost 9 bases and 3 bases respectively, with 14 bases between them. This CDR3 has 13 amino acids. Germline CDR1 and CDR2: KGHDR and SFDVKD. For the CDR3, the DNA is TGTGCCACCGCTTCGGGTACAGGCTACGAGCAGTACTTC. Translation: CATASGTGYEQYF.

This chain connects TRBV4-2 to TRBJ2-3; D is uncertain. Germline values: CDR1 LGHNA, CDR2 YNFKEQ. The CDR3 has 20 amino acids. The ends were cut back, 1 base at V and 0 bases at J, with 23 bases in the middle. The CDR3 coding sequence is TGTGCCAGCAGCCAAGTATTGGCTTCTCCGCCCCAATCTAGCACAGATACGCAGTATTTT. This codes for CASSQVLASPPQSSTDTQYF.

The CDR3 nucleotides are TGTGCCAGCAGCCAAGATCTCGGGGGGCGGGACGAGCAGTACTTC. It translates to CASSQDLGGRDEQYF. This rearrangement joins TRBV14 to TRBJ2-7, with a tentative D call TRBD2 (7 bases). Per germline, CDR1 SGHDN and CDR2 FVKESK. There are 15 residues in the CDR3. With 0 bases removed from V and 5 bases from J, the gap between germline ends came to 14 bases.

This clone has at least ten counts. The CDR3 sequence: CASSLTGGYGNTIYF. The CDR3 nucleotides read TGTGCCAGCAGCTTAACCGGGGGTTATGGAAACACCATATATTTT. The chain uses TRBV7-3 and TRBJ1-3; D is perhaps TRBD1 (5 bases). Germline loops: CDR1 SGHTA, CDR2 FQGTGA. V was pared by 0 bases and J by 3 bases, with 9 bases between. The length of the CDR3 is 15 residues.

This rearrangement joins TRBV9 to TRBJ2-1, with TRBD2 identical over 7 bases. Germline assignment: CDR1 SGDLS and CDR2 YYNGEE. The V segment lost 2 bases and the J segment 6 bases; nucleotides outside the gene matches: 5. The CDR3 totals 14 residues. CDR3 residues: CASSVSGLVNEQFF. CDR3 coding DNA: TGTGCCAGCAGCGTCTCCGGACTAGTCAATGAGCAGTTCTTC.

V and J are TRBV10-3 and TRBJ1-1, with TRBD1 as a possible D gene (6 bases). Germline CDR1 ENHRY, CDR2 SYGVKD. V was cut by 9 bases and J by 4 bases, with 15 bases left in between. The CDR3 is 13 residues long. In nucleotides, the CDR3 is TGTGCCATTGCGACCCGGGGGGCCACTGAAGCTTTCTTT. Its protein is CAIATRGATEAFF.

The CDR3 nucleotides are TGTGCCAGCAGCTTAAACAGGGAAGGTCGGCATGGCTACACCTTC. Its translation: CASSLNREGRHGYTF. The chain has TRBV5-6 and TRBJ1-2, with a tentative D call TRBD1 (6 bases). Trimming stripped 2 bases from V and 6 bases from J, with 17 bases between. The CDR3 length is 15 residues. The V gene's germline CDR1 is SGHDT and CDR2 YYEEEE. Based on the CDR3 plus reference TRBV5-6 and TRBJ1-2, the full variable domain is DAGVTQSPTHLIKTRGQQVTLRCSPKSGHDTVSWYQQALGQGPQFIFQYYEEEERQRGNFPDRFSGHQFPNYSSELNVNALLLGDSALYLCASSLNREGRHGYTFGSGTRLTVV.

In its sample, this clone was seen a few times. The chain is built from TRBV6-2 or TRBV6-3 and TRBJ1-3; unclear D gene. This CDR3 comprises 16 residues. Per germline, CDR1 MNHEY and CDR2 SVGEGT. Trimming left V 5 bases short and J 1 base short, with 15 bases between. CDR3 DNA sequence: TGTGCCAGCAGTACACCCCTGGCGGGGTCTGGAAACACCATATATTTT. This translates into CASSTPLAGSGNTIYF.

The chain is built from TRBV29-1 and TRBJ1-2, with unresolved D. The CDR3 is made up of 11 amino acids. Germline V CDR1 and CDR2: SQVTM, ANQGSEA. V gave up 4 bases and J gave up 6 bases, with 9 bases separating them. CDR3 bases: TGCAGCGTTGTAGGAGGGAATGGCTACACCTTC. Protein sequence: CSVVGGNGYTF.

The J gene is TRBJ2-2, the V gene TRBV4-3, with 8 bases identical to TRBD2. The V gene end was trimmed by 0 bases and the J gene end by 4 bases; junction bases not matched to a gene: 4. This CDR3 spans 16 amino acids. Germline-derived CDR1 and CDR2 are LGHNA and YSLEER. CDR3 amino acids: CASSQDREGPTGELFF. The CDR3 DNA reads as TGCGCCAGCAGCCAAGATCGGGAGGGCCCCACCGGGGAGCTGTTTTTT.

The chain links TRBV6-5 to TRBJ2-7, with TRBD2 matching 7 bases. The CDR3 loop spans 15 amino acids. Germline CDR1 and CDR2: MNHEY and SVGAGI. V was clipped by 6 bases and J by 4 bases; unmatched bases: 12. The DNA for the CDR3 is TGTGCCAGCAGGCGTCCTAGCGGACCAAAGTACGAGCAGTACTTC. Translation gives CASRRPSGPKYEQYF.

About this clone itself: The sample has other DNA sequences that encode this CDR3 too. V is TRBV28 and J is TRBJ1-2; D is uncertain. The V gene lost 8 bases and the J gene lost 5 bases, with 12 bases spanning the gap. The CDR3 loop spans 12 amino acids. Germline V lookup: CDR1 MDHEN, CDR2 SYDVKM. In nucleotides, the CDR3 is TGTGCCAGCTCTCCGGGCGGGTATGGCTACACCTTC. Amino acid sequence: CASSPGGYGYTF.

The chain has TRBV4-2 and TRBJ2-7, with 7 bases fitting TRBD1. The CDR3 loop spans 15 amino acids. V lost 4 bases, J lost 2 bases, and 8 bases stayed unmatched. Germline V CDR1 and CDR2: LGHNA, YNFKEQ. The CDR3 nucleotides are TGTGCCAGCAGCCGGGCGACAGGGAATGCCTACGAGCAGTACTTC. Protein product: CASSRATGNAYEQYF.

The chain carries TRBV27 and TRBJ2-7; D remains unclear. V lost 7 bases and J lost 0, with 7 bases in between. Per germline, CDR1 MNHEY and CDR2 SMNVEV (reference sequence). The CDR3 sequence is 12 residues long. CDR3: CASTSSSYEQYF. As DNA, the CDR3 is TGTGCCAGCACCTCGAGCTCCTACGAGCAGTACTTC.

This chain joins TRBV12-3 or TRBV12-4 and TRBJ1-1, with a tentative D call TRBD1 (6 bases). V gave up 5 bases and J gave up 4 bases, with 11 bases separating them. This CDR3 is 13 amino acids long. The DNA for the CDR3 is TGTGCCAGCAGTCCCAGGGGAATCACTGAAGCTTTCTTT. Encoded protein: CASSPRGITEAFF.